The 24 T cell receptor beta chains below come from one sample, sequenced in a study of blood T cell repertoires in COVID-19. Profiled with immunoSEQ multiplex PCR; TCRdb holds only in-frame clones, not every one. The table lists about 86,000 clones, about 87% of them singletons, with roughly 1.2% in the top ten. Sample: peripheral blood. The source of these receptors is a human donor in a cohort sampled during active COVID-19.

The J gene is TRBJ2-1, the V gene TRBV7-2, with TRBD2 identical over 10 bases. The CDR3 has 17 amino acids. CDR1 is SGHTA and CDR2 is FQGNSA in the germline V gene. Germline trimming cut 4 bases from V and 6 bases from J; bases unmatched to any gene: 12. The CDR3 reads CASSYGPAGGPINEQFF. The CDR3 coding sequence is TGTGCCAGCAGCTACGGCCCAGCGGGAGGGCCAATCAATGAGCAGTTCTTC.

The chain uses TRBV29-1 and TRBJ1-2; 7 bases are shared with TRBD1. CDR1 and CDR2 from the germline V gene are SQVTM and ANQGSEA. The CDR3 covers 14 residues. V shed 7 bases and J 4 bases; nucleotides not matched to a gene: 12. This CDR3 reads CSDNDQTGAYGYTF. The CDR3 nucleotides read TGCAGCGACAACGACCAAACAGGGGCCTATGGCTACACCTTC.

This chain uses TRBV9 with TRBJ2-1, with TRBD2 matching 8 bases. Germline CDR1 reads SGDLS; CDR2 reads YYNGEE. J lost 7 bases, V lost 0 bases, and 6 bases had no gene match. The CDR3 length is 15 residues. Here the CDR3 reads CASSVVPSGSNEQFF. For the CDR3, the DNA is TGTGCCAGCAGCGTAGTCCCCAGCGGGAGTAATGAGCAGTTCTTC.

This clone appeared a single time. This chain connects TRBV19 to TRBJ1-4, with D tentatively TRBD1 (6 bases). There are 12 residues in the CDR3. V was pared by 10 bases and J by 5 bases, with 11 bases between. The germline CDR1 and CDR2 sequences are LNHDA and SQIVND (reference sequence). The CDR3 sequence is CATRDNNEKLFF. In DNA form, the CDR3 reads TGTGCCACCAGGGACAACAATGAAAAACTGTTTTTT.

This clone was seen only once. This chain connects TRBV19 to TRBJ1-5; 9 bases agree with TRBD1. Trimming removed 4 bases from V and 0 bases from J; junction bases left unmatched: 10. CDR3 length: 18 amino acids. Germline V gene data show CDR1 as LNHDA and CDR2 as SQIVND (reference sequence). DNA for the CDR3: TGTGCCAGTAGTAATGGGGACAGGGCGATGTATAGCAATCAGCCCCAGCATTTT. This sequence encodes CASSNGDRAMYSNQPQHF.

The chain combines TRBV3-1 (or the pseudogene TRBV3-2) with TRBJ2-7; 9 bases agree with TRBD2. CDR3 size: 15 residues. V dropped 4 bases and J dropped 5; count of bases not matched to a gene: 9. CDR1 and CDR2 (germline): LGHDT, YNNKEL (reference sequence). The CDR3 coding sequence is TGTGCCAGCAGCCGGGCGGGACTAGCTTCTCACGAGCAGTACTTC. The encoded protein is CASSRAGLASHEQYF.

V and J are TRBV7-9 and TRBJ2-1; D is undetermined. Germline CDR1 is SEHNR and CDR2 is FQNEAQ (reference sequence). Trimming took off 1 base at V and 9 bases at J, with 13 bases between the two ends. The CDR3 extends over 14 amino acids. This CDR3 is CASSLGSGRGEQFF. Here the CDR3 DNA reads TGTGCCAGCAGCTTAGGGTCCGGTCGTGGTGAGCAGTTCTTC.

The chain couples TRBV25-1 to TRBJ2-5; 7 bases are shared with TRBD2. The CDR3 is made up of 14 amino acids. With V trimmed by 6 bases and J by 4 bases, 8 bases remained unmatched. The germline V gene encodes CDR1 MGHDK and CDR2 SYGVNS. CDR3 coding DNA: TGTGCCAGCAGGGACGGGGGGAGGGGAGAGACCCAGTACTTC. Amino acids: CASRDGGRGETQYF.

The chain couples TRBV5-4 to TRBJ2-7; the match to TRBD2 covers 10 bases. Germline loops: CDR1 SGHNT, CDR2 YYREEE (reference sequence). This CDR3 has 16 residues. The trim removed 0 bases at V and 6 bases at J, leaving 9 bases unmatched. Written as DNA, the CDR3 is TGTGCCAGCAGCTTGGGGGGTTCCAGCGGGAGGGGCGAGCAGTACTTC. It specifies CASSLGGSSGRGEQYF.

The V gene is TRBV30, the J gene TRBJ1-4, with D possibly matching TRBD1 (5 bases). CDR1 is GTSNPN, CDR2 SVGIG, per germline (reference sequence). V was shortened by 0 bases and J by 3 bases, with 11 bases between the two germline ends. The length of the CDR3 is 15 residues. The CDR3 loop is CAWSVGGTANEKLFF. Written as DNA, the CDR3 is TGTGCCTGGAGTGTCGGGGGAACGGCTAATGAAAAACTGTTTTTT.

The chain has TRBV19 and TRBJ2-3; TRBD1 might be the D (5 bases). CDR3 length: 14 residues. V was pared by 2 bases and J by 5 bases, with 11 bases between. Per germline, CDR1 LNHDA and CDR2 SQIVND (reference sequence). The CDR3 DNA reads TGTGCCAGTAGTATAAGGGGTATTGAAGATACGCAGTATTTT. Encoded protein: CASSIRGIEDTQYF.

This clone was detected once. The DNA for the CDR3 is TGTGCCAGTAGTATTGGGGCTAGCGGGAGTTCAGGGGAGCAGTTCTTC. Translating gives CASSIGASGSSGEQFF. The J gene is TRBJ2-1, the V gene TRBV19, with 10 positions matching TRBD2. V lost 3 bases and J lost 10; bases outside the gene matches: 12. This CDR3 has 16 residues. Germline CDR1 and CDR2: LNHDA and SQIVND (reference sequence).

V and J are TRBV7-2 and TRBJ1-1; D possibly corresponds to TRBD1 (5 bases). The CDR3 consists of 15 residues. In germline, CDR1 is SGHTA, CDR2 FQGNSA. Trimming cost V 0 bases and J 8 bases, with 16 bases left between them. The DNA for the CDR3 is TGTGCCAGCAGCTTAGCTTGGGGGAGGAGAGCCGAAGCTTTCTTT. Translated: CASSLAWGRRAEAFF.

The V gene is TRBV4-1, the J gene TRBJ2-7, with 8 nucleotides matching TRBD1. This CDR3 is built from 16 residues. Per germline, CDR1 MGHRA and CDR2 YSYEKL. Germline trimming cut 0 bases from V and 3 bases from J; bases unmatched to any gene: 7. CDR3: CASSQDLDRGHYEQYF. CDR3 in DNA: TGCGCCAGCAGCCAAGATCTAGACAGGGGTCACTACGAGCAGTACTTC.

This clone showed up just once. This sequence joins TRBV6-6 and TRBJ2-7; a possible D gene is TRBD1 (6 bases). This CDR3 is built from 14 residues. Deletions cut 6 bases from V and 0 bases from J, with 12 bases between. Per the germline V gene, CDR1 is MNHNY and CDR2 is SVGAGI (reference sequence). The DNA of the CDR3 is TGTGCCAGCAGGCCTGACAGGCTCTCCTACGAGCAGTACTTC. It specifies CASRPDRLSYEQYF.

The gene calls are TRBV28 and TRBJ1-2; 9 nucleotides line up with TRBD1. Germline trimming cut 6 bases from V and 6 bases from J; bases unmatched to any gene: 8. The CDR3 consists of 14 residues. Germline CDR1 and CDR2: MDHEN and SYDVKM. CDR3 DNA sequence: TGTGCCAGCAGGCCGTTCACAGGGGGCCATGGCTACACCTTC. Its protein is CASRPFTGGHGYTF.

This chain uses TRBV19 with TRBJ2-2; 7 bases line up with TRBD1. This CDR3 spans 14 amino acids. Trimming took 6 bases from V and 0 from J; bases not matched to a gene: 1. CDR1 and CDR2 (germline): LNHDA, SQIVND (reference sequence). CDR3 sequence reads: CASSGTANTGELFF. In nucleotides, the CDR3 is TGTGCCAGTAGCGGGACAGCGAACACCGGGGAGCTGTTTTTT.

This clone appeared a single time. The rearrangement joins TRBV20-1 to TRBJ2-3; TRBD2 aligns across 12 bases. Germline V gene data show CDR1 as DFQATT and CDR2 as SNEGSKA (reference sequence). The CDR3 is 16 amino acids. V lost 3 bases to trimming and J lost 2 bases; unmatched junction nucleotides: 6. The CDR3 sequence is CSASGLAGGFTDTQYF. In DNA, the CDR3 is TGCAGTGCTAGTGGTCTAGCGGGAGGGTTCACAGATACGCAGTATTTT.

The chain is built from TRBV12-5 and TRBJ1-2; TRBD1 is a possible D gene (6 bases). The CDR3 extends over 12 amino acids. Deletions cut 7 bases from V and 8 bases from J, with 14 bases between. CDR1 and CDR2 (germline): LGHNT, FRNRAP. The CDR3 region is CASAVQGYGYTF. The DNA for the CDR3 is TGTGCTAGTGCCGTACAGGGATACGGCTACACCTTC.

The chain uses TRBV7-2 and TRBJ1-6, with TRBD1 as a possible D gene (6 bases). The CDR3 is 15 residues long. V gave up 3 bases and J gave up 10 bases, with 16 bases separating them. Germline V lookup: CDR1 SGHTA, CDR2 FQGNSA. The CDR3 region is CASSFQGPTRSPLHF. CDR3 sequence (DNA): TGTGCCAGCAGCTTCCAGGGGCCTACTCGATCACCCCTCCACTTT. The variable domain in full, with the rest retrieved from reference TRBV7-2 and TRBJ1-6, is GAGVSQSPSNKVTEKGKDVELRCDPISGHTALYWYRQSLGQGLEFLIYFQGNSAPDKSGLPSDRFSAERTGGSVSTLTIQRTQQEDSAVYLCASSFQGPTRSPLHFGNGTRLTVT.

The chain joins TRBV5-6 to TRBJ2-7; TRBD2 matches at 7 bases. The CDR3 has 14 amino acids. V trimming: 0 bases; J trimming: 0 bases; junction bases outside the gene matches: 0. Germline values: CDR1 SGHDT, CDR2 YYEEEE. The chain's CDR3 is CASSLGDYSYEQYF. In DNA form, the CDR3 reads TGTGCCAGCAGCTTGGGGGACTACTCCTACGAGCAGTACTTC.

V gene TRBV3-1 (or the pseudogene TRBV3-2) combines with J gene TRBJ2-1; the match to TRBD2 covers 8 bases. The CDR3 is made up of 14 amino acids. With V trimmed by 6 bases and J by 5 bases, 6 bases remained unmatched. Germline values: CDR1 LGHDT, CDR2 YNNKEL (reference sequence). Here the CDR3 reads CASSRFGRDNEQFF. The CDR3 nucleotides are TGTGCCAGCAGTCGATTCGGGAGGGACAATGAGCAGTTCTTC.

This sequence joins TRBV28 and TRBJ2-4, with 8 bases aligning to TRBD2. This CDR3 region has 15 residues. Per germline, CDR1 MDHEN and CDR2 SYDVKM. The J segment lost 1 base and the V segment lost 5 bases, leaving 4 bases of the junction unmatched. CDR3 amino acids: CASSRSGTAKNIQYF. The CDR3 DNA reads as TGTGCCAGCAGTCGTAGCGGGACTGCCAAAAACATTCAGTACTTC.

V is TRBV9 and J is TRBJ1-2; tentatively, D is TRBD1 (5 bases). Germline CDR1 and CDR2: SGDLS and YYNGEE. Trimming took 2 bases from V and 8 from J, leaving 13 bases between them. The CDR3 has 13 residues. CDR3 DNA: TGTGCCAGCAGCGTCCTATCGGGGGGAGGCTACACCTTC. The encoded protein is CASSVLSGGGYTF.